This passage covers 12 T cell receptor beta chains from one sample sequenced in a study of human T cells and chemical hapten exposure. TCRdb passed the RACE reads through MiXCR, listing each CDR3 protein once. The table has some 45,000 distinct CDR3 sequences, roughly 4.1% seen once; the top ten hold 5.8%. Noted time point: healthy volunteer bleed at 2 weeks. Unseparated into fractions, whole blood served as the source from which total RNA was extracted. Sequencing input: whole blood. These receptors were taken from a human donor in good health. Some clones in this sample may be carry-over from other donors' samples.

About this clonotype: This could be a read error, since a much larger clone is one nucleotide away. This sequence joins TRBV3-1 and TRBJ2-3; TRBD2 agrees at 7 bases. The junction had 15 bases not matched to a gene; V was cut back by 6 bases and J by 3 bases. The germline gives CDR1 LGHDT, CDR2 YNNKEL (reference sequence). CDR3 size: 17 residues. CDR3 coding DNA: TGTGCCAGCAGTCAGCAGGCACTGGGACTACTGACAGATACGCAGTATTTT. Its protein is CASSQQALGLLTDTQYF.

This clonotype appeared many times. The chain carries TRBV6-6 and TRBJ1-3, with D hard to call. Germline loops: CDR1 MNHNY, CDR2 SVGAGI (reference sequence). The CDR3 extends over 15 amino acids. The V end was cut by 5 bases, the J end by 0 bases, with 11 bases between. Here the CDR3 reads CASSHVGFSGNTIYF. The DNA for the CDR3 is TGTGCCAGCAGTCACGTCGGCTTCTCTGGAAACACCATATATTTT.

This clonotype came up many times. The chain recombines TRBV5-1 with TRBJ1-4, with a possible D match to TRBD1 (5 bases). V was trimmed by 3 bases and J by 7 bases, leaving 13 bases between them. The CDR3 runs 14 residues. Germline CDR1 is SGHRS and CDR2 is YFSETQ. CDR3: CASSSGTPGEKLFF. CDR3 bases: TGCGCCAGCAGCTCCGGGACTCCGGGTGAAAAACTGTTTTTT.

This clonotype was counted at least ten times. The chain recombines TRBV20-1 with TRBJ1-5, with 7 bases lining up with TRBD1. CDR3 length: 16 amino acids. Germline CDR1 and CDR2: DFQATT and SNEGSKA (reference sequence). Unmatched junction bases numbered 9, after V lost 2 bases and J lost 2 bases. The CDR3 loop is CSARPRQGQRNQPQHF. The CDR3 DNA reads as TGCAGTGCTAGACCCAGGCAGGGACAGCGCAATCAGCCCCAGCATTTT.

This clonotype was counted once. The genes are TRBV10-2 and TRBJ2-7; 8 bases are shared with TRBD1. The V segment lost 5 bases and the J segment 1 base; nucleotides outside the gene matches: 4. Germline CDR1 reads WSHSY; CDR2 reads SAAADI. This CDR3 has 14 residues. The CDR3 bases are TGCGCCAGCAGTACGGACAGGGTATCCTACGAGCAGTACTTC. This translates into CASSTDRVSYEQYF.

This clonotype was seen many times. The chain uses TRBV28 and TRBJ2-7, with D perhaps matching TRBD2 (6 bases). Looked up from germline, CDR1 is MDHEN and CDR2 is SYDVKM. CDR3 size: 15 residues. The germline V and J ends were trimmed by 6 bases and 4 bases, with 19 bases remaining between them. In nucleotides, the CDR3 is TGTGCCAGCAGCTTTCTGGGGGGAGTAAAATACGAGCAGTACTTC. Protein product: CASSFLGGVKYEQYF.

This clonotype was recorded many times. J is TRBJ2-5 and V is TRBV29-1; 9 bases map to TRBD2. The CDR3 runs to 15 residues. The germline V gene encodes CDR1 SQVTM and CDR2 ANQGSEA. V lost 1 base to trimming and J lost 4 bases; unmatched junction nucleotides: 7. CDR3 residues: CSVEVARREGETQYF. Here the CDR3 DNA reads TGCAGCGTTGAAGTGGCTCGGCGGGAGGGAGAGACCCAGTACTTC.

Ten or more counts support this clonotype. V gene TRBV20-1 combines with J gene TRBJ2-2; TRBD1 agrees at 9 bases. J was trimmed by 2 bases and V by 3 bases; bases with no gene match: 7. The length of the CDR3 is 16 residues. Per germline, CDR1 DFQATT and CDR2 SNEGSKA (reference sequence). The CDR3 here is CSASMWTGVNTGELFF. Here the CDR3 DNA reads TGCAGTGCTAGCATGTGGACAGGGGTTAACACCGGGGAGCTGTTTTTT.

This clonotype was picked up many times. The rearrangement joins TRBV28 to TRBJ1-5, with no clear D. The CDR3 is 15 amino acids. Germline lookup yields CDR1 MDHEN and CDR2 SYDVKM. Trimming pared 2 bases from V and 2 bases from J, leaving 10 bases between. The CDR3 here is CASSLTGTRNQPQHF. In DNA, the CDR3 is TGTGCCAGCAGTTTAACCGGCACACGCAATCAGCCCCAGCATTTT.

This clonotype was observed at least ten times. This chain joins TRBV6-5 and TRBJ2-5; D is unclear. The germline V and J ends were trimmed by 5 bases and 5 bases, with 9 bases remaining between them. The germline V gene encodes CDR1 MNHEY and CDR2 SVGAGI. The CDR3 extends over 12 amino acids. The CDR3 loop is CASSQPFETQYF. The CDR3 DNA sequence: TGTGCCAGCAGTCAGCCGTTTGAGACCCAGTACTTC.

This clonotype was counted at least ten times. V gene TRBV6-4 combines with J gene TRBJ2-1, with 7 bases that match TRBD2. After removal of 3 bases from V and 8 bases from J, the junction contained 13 bases not matched to a gene. This CDR3 comprises 16 residues. Looked up from germline, CDR1 is MRHNA and CDR2 is SNTAGT. DNA for the CDR3: TGTGCCAGCAGTGATCGTAGCGGGTCCGTAGTGGATGAGCAGTTCTTC. Its protein product is CASSDRSGSVVDEQFF.

In this sample, this clonotype turned up many times. V gene TRBV6-2 or TRBV6-3 combines with J gene TRBJ2-2; 12 positions match TRBD2. V was clipped by 1 base and J by 2 bases; unmatched bases: 8. The CDR3 totals 19 residues. CDR1 is MNHEY, CDR2 SVGEGT, per germline. The CDR3 reads CASSYFRTSGVPNTGELFF. CDR3 DNA sequence: TGTGCCAGCAGTTACTTCCGGACTAGCGGGGTCCCCAACACCGGGGAGCTGTTTTTT.